A single sample is the source of the 21 T cell receptor beta chains below, sequenced in a study of T cells in localized non-small cell lung cancer (dated by TCRdb to 2020 to 2022). Libraries were made using the immunoSEQ multiplex PCR assay. TCRdb stores this immuneACCESS table with in-frame sequences only. Part of the clones is absent; in the studies checked, under half of the shortfall reflects unresolved V genes, and no reason is known for the rest. The sample table lists 40,000 or so clones, 70% to 90% of them with a count of one. The ten largest account for around 6.4% of the sample. The specimen was peripheral blood, collected before any cancer treatment. The receptors originated from a man aged 40 to 69 with stage I lung adenocarcinoma.

The chain uses TRBV9 and TRBJ2-7; TRBD2 agrees at 11 bases. Germline V gene lookup returns CDR1 SGDLS and CDR2 YYNGEE. V lost 2 bases to trimming and J lost 2 bases; unmatched junction nucleotides: 3. This CDR3 contains 15 residues. CDR3: CASSVGTSGPYEQYF. The DNA of the CDR3 is TGTGCCAGCAGCGTCGGGACTAGCGGTCCCTACGAGCAGTACTTC.

The CDR3 coding sequence is TGTGCCAGCAGTCCAGGGGGGCAGGGGACTAATTCACCCCTCCACTTT. Encoded protein: CASSPGGQGTNSPLHF. The chain uses TRBV28 and TRBJ1-6; 7 bases agree with TRBD1. V lost 5 bases to trimming and J lost 6 bases; unmatched junction nucleotides: 10. This CDR3 has 16 amino acids. CDR1 and CDR2 from the germline V gene are MDHEN and SYDVKM.

The count of this clone is one. This chain links TRBV6-5 with TRBJ1-2; D is uncertain. Trimming shortened V by 6 bases and J by 3 bases, and 14 bases separated the two germline ends. The CDR3 is 14 amino acids. Looked up from germline, CDR1 is MNHEY and CDR2 is SVGAGI. CDR3 DNA sequence: TGTGCCAGCAGGTCGCTGGGGTTAGACTATGGCTACACCTTC. Translation gives CASRSLGLDYGYTF.

The chain has TRBV7-8 and TRBJ2-5; D could derive from TRBD1 or TRBD2 (5 bases each). The CDR3 length is 14 residues. The V and J ends lost 5 bases and 5 bases respectively, with 15 bases between them. Germline CDR1 SGHVS, CDR2 FQNEAQ. The CDR3, as DNA: TGTGCCAGCAGCACGGGACCCCGTAGGGAGACCCAGTACTTC. This sequence encodes CASSTGPRRETQYF.

The chain combines TRBV29-1 with TRBJ2-7, with D possibly being TRBD1 or TRBD2 (5 bases each). This CDR3 has 15 amino acids. V was cut by 4 bases and J by 2 bases, with 18 bases left in between. From germline, CDR1 is SQVTM and CDR2 ANQGSEA. CDR3 amino acids: CSVVLRPLGAYEQYF. The CDR3 DNA reads TGCAGCGTTGTACTTCGGCCTTTGGGGGCCTACGAGCAGTACTTC.

Note on this clone: Distinct nucleotide sequences in the sample also encode this CDR3. The chain uses TRBV20-1 and TRBJ2-7; no clear D gene. V shed 6 bases and J shed 1 base, with 4 bases lying between them. Looked up from germline, CDR1 is DFQATT and CDR2 is SNEGSKA (reference sequence). This CDR3 comprises 10 residues. This CDR3 reads CSASSYEQYF. The CDR3 DNA sequence: TGCAGTGCCTCTTCCTACGAGCAGTACTTC.

The V call is TRBV18, the J call TRBJ1-3, with unresolved D. The CDR3 covers 13 residues. V was pared by 6 bases and J by 4 bases, with 10 bases between. Per the germline V gene, CDR1 is KGHSH and CDR2 is LQKENI. CDR3 sequence reads: CASSPERGNTIYF. Written as DNA, the CDR3 is TGTGCCAGCTCCCCCGAGCGAGGAAACACCATATATTTT.

The chain carries TRBV9 and TRBJ1-3; tentatively, D is TRBD1 (6 bases). The ends were cut back, 3 bases at V and 2 bases at J, with 12 bases in the middle. The CDR3 spans 15 residues. Germline V CDR1 and CDR2: SGDLS, YYNGEE. Written as DNA, the CDR3 is TGTGCCAGCAGCGCCTCAGGACAGACTGGAAACACCATATATTTT. Translation gives CASSASGQTGNTIYF.

The CDR3 bases are TGCGCCAGCAGCTCGGCTAGACAGGGTGGCAATGAGCAGTTCTTC. This sequence encodes CASSSARQGGNEQFF. V gene TRBV5-1 combines with J gene TRBJ2-1, with 7 bases fitting TRBD1. The CDR3 is 15 residues long. V lost 3 bases, J lost 6 bases, and 9 bases stayed unmatched. The V gene's germline CDR1 is SGHRS and CDR2 YFSETQ.

The J gene is TRBJ2-7, the V gene TRBV28; 8 bases line up with TRBD2. The germline CDR1 and CDR2 sequences are MDHEN and SYDVKM. This CDR3 spans 13 amino acids. The J segment lost 3 bases and the V segment lost 4 bases, leaving 2 bases of the junction unmatched. The CDR3 protein is CASSSGTSYEQYF. The CDR3 DNA follows: TGTGCCAGCAGTTCCGGGACTAGCTACGAGCAGTACTTC.

The chain couples TRBV28 to TRBJ1-1; D gene unclear. Deletions cut 4 bases from V and 5 bases from J, with 20 bases between. Germline CDR1 is MDHEN and CDR2 is SYDVKM. CDR3 length: 16 residues. The CDR3 sequence is CASSYPAVEGITEAFF. The CDR3 DNA reads as TGTGCCAGCAGTTACCCCGCAGTTGAGGGCATAACTGAAGCTTTCTTT.

The CDR3: CASKGRRGRIAKNIQYF. In DNA, the CDR3 is TGTGCCAGCAAAGGGAGACGGGGCCGAATAGCCAAAAACATTCAGTACTTC. J is TRBJ2-4 and V is TRBV28; D could derive from TRBD1 or TRBD2 (5 bases each). The CDR3 covers 17 residues. The germline CDR1 and CDR2 sequences are MDHEN and SYDVKM. Between the trimmed V and J ends, which lost 7 bases and 0 bases, there was a span of 19 bases.

The genes are TRBV28 and TRBJ2-7, with unresolved D. The V and J ends lost 0 bases and 3 bases respectively, with 6 bases between them. Germline lookup yields CDR1 MDHEN and CDR2 SYDVKM. The CDR3 has 13 residues. CDR3 residues: CASSLWGNYEQYF. The CDR3 DNA reads TGTGCCAGCAGTTTATGGGGAAACTACGAGCAGTACTTC.

This clone was picked up a small number of times. This chain connects TRBV27 to TRBJ2-7, with D perhaps assigned TRBD1 or TRBD2 (5 bases each). The CDR3 has 13 residues. V lost 5 bases and J lost 3, with 11 bases in between. The germline CDR1 and CDR2 sequences are MNHEY and SMNVEV (reference sequence). DNA of the CDR3: TGTGCCAGCAGTCCACGGGACGGCTACGAGCAGTACTTC. Residues: CASSPRDGYEQYF.

The gene calls are TRBV10-3 and TRBJ2-3, with 8 bases fitting TRBD1. The CDR3 runs to 17 residues. Germline V gene lookup returns CDR1 ENHRY and CDR2 SYGVKD. The V gene end was trimmed by 2 bases and the J gene end by 2 bases; junction bases not matched to a gene: 9. CDR3 DNA sequence: TGTGCCATCAGTGAGGGCAAGAGACAGGGGTTCACAGATACGCAGTATTTT. Translating it yields CAISEGKRQGFTDTQYF.

J is TRBJ2-3 and V is TRBV27; TRBD2 might be the D (6 bases). The CDR3 length is 15 residues. V lost 8 bases to trimming and J lost 0 bases, with 15 bases between them. Looked up from germline, CDR1 is MNHEY and CDR2 is SMNVEV (reference sequence). The CDR3 spells CASYTYGTSTDTQYF. The DNA of the CDR3 is TGTGCCAGCTATACCTATGGGACTAGCACAGATACGCAGTATTTT.

The chain has TRBV6-5 and TRBJ2-1; 7 nucleotides line up with TRBD2. The CDR3 runs to 15 residues. Per germline, CDR1 MNHEY and CDR2 SVGAGI. Losses at the gene ends were 7 bases for V and 3 bases for J; bases not matched to a gene: 9. CDR3 DNA sequence: TGTGCCAGCAAGGATTCTAGCGGCTTCTACAATGAGCAGTTCTTC. This gives the protein CASKDSSGFYNEQFF.

This chain uses TRBV10-2 with TRBJ1-5; tentative D call: TRBD1 (5 bases). CDR1 is WSHSY and CDR2 is SAAADI in the germline V gene. The CDR3 contains 13 residues. Deletions cut 4 bases from V and 5 bases from J, with 9 bases between. CDR3 nucleotides: TGCGCCAGCAGTGGGGGGATGCATCAGCCCCAGCATTTT. Protein sequence: CASSGGMHQPQHF.

DNA for the CDR3: TGTGCCAGCAGCGTAGAAACGGGTCAGCCCCAGCATTTT. It yields the protein CASSVETGQPQHF. The gene calls are TRBV9 and TRBJ1-5; the D is unclear. The V and J ends lost 0 bases and 6 bases respectively, with 7 bases between them. This CDR3 spans 13 amino acids. The germline V gene has CDR1 SGDLS and CDR2 YYNGEE.

The chain couples TRBV7-2 to TRBJ2-7; TRBD2 matches 13 bases. The CDR3 is made up of 19 amino acids. From germline, CDR1 is SGHTA and CDR2 FQGNSA. V was pared by 5 bases and J by 2 bases, with 15 bases of the junction left unmatched. CDR3 sequence (DNA): TGTGCCAGCAGCCTATCGGGGGGGGCCGGACTAGCGGGAGCCTACGAGCAGTACTTC. Translated: CASSLSGGAGLAGAYEQYF. Full variable domain (outside the CDR3, taken from reference TRBV7-2 and TRBJ2-7): GAGVSQSPSNKVTEKGKDVELRCDPISGHTALYWYRQSLGQGLEFLIYFQGNSAPDKSGLPSDRFSAERTGGSVSTLTIQRTQQEDSAVYLCASSLSGGAGLAGAYEQYFGPGTRLTVT.

The CDR3 region is CASSLWSDQPQHF. For the CDR3, the DNA is TGTGCCAGCAGTTTATGGTCAGACCAGCCCCAGCATTTT. V and J are TRBV27 and TRBJ1-5; D gene unclear. The CDR3 totals 13 residues. Germline CDR1 MNHEY, CDR2 SMNVEV (reference sequence). Deletions cut 1 base from V and 7 bases from J, with 8 bases between.